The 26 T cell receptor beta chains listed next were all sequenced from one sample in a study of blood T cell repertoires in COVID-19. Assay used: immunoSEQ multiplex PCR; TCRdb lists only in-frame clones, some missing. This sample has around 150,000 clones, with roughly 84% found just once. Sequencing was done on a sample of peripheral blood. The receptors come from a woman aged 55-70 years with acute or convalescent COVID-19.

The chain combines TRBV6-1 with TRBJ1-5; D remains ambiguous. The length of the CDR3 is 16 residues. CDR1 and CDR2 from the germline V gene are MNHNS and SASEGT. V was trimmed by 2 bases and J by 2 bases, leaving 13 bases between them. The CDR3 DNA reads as TGTGCCAGCAGTGAATCCGGAGGAAGGGGCAATCAGCCCCAGCATTTT. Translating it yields CASSESGGRGNQPQHF.

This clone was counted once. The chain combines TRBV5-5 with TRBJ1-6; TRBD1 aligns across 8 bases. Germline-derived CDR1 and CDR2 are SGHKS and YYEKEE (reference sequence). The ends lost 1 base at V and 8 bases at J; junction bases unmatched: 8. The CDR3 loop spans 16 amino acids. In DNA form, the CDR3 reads TGTGCCAGCAGCTTGAGCCGGGACAGGACCTATTCACCCCTCCACTTT. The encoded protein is CASSLSRDRTYSPLHF.

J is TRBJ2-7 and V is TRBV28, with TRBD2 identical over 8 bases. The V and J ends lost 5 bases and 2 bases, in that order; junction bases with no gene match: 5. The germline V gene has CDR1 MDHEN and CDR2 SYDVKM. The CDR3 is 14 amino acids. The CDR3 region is CASSPPGLAYEQYF. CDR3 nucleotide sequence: TGTGCCAGCAGTCCCCCGGGACTAGCCTACGAGCAGTACTTC.

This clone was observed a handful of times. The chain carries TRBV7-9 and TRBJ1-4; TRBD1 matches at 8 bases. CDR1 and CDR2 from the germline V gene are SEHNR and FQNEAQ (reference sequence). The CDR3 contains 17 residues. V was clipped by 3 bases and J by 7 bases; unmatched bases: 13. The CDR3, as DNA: TGTGCCAGCAGCTTGACAGGGGTTAGTTTGCAGACTGAAAAACTGTTTTTT. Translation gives CASSLTGVSLQTEKLFF. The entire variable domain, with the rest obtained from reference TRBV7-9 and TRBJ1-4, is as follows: DTGVSQNPRHKITKRGQNVTFRCDPISEHNRLYWYRQTLGQGPEFLTYFQNEAQLEKSRLLSDRFSAERPKGSFSTLEIQRTEQGDSAMYLCASSLTGVSLQTEKLFFGSGTQLSVL.

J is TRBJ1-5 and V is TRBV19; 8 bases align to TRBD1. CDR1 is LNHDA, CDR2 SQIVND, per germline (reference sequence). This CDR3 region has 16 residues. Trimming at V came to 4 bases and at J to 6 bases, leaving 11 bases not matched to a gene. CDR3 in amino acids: CASSTGPQGAGQPQHF. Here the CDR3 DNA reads TGTGCCAGTAGTACGGGCCCGCAGGGGGCAGGTCAGCCCCAGCATTTT.

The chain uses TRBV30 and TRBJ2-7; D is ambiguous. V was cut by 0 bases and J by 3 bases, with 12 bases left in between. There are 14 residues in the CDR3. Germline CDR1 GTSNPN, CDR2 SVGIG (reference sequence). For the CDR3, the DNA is TGTGCCTGGAGTGTGCGGCAGCGATACTACGAGCAGTACTTC. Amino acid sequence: CAWSVRQRYYEQYF.

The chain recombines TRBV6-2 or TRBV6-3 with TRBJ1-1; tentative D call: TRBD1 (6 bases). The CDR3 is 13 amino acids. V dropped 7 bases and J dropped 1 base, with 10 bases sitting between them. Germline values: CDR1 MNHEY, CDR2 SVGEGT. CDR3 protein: CASTPDRNTEAFF. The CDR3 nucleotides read TGTGCCAGCACCCCGGACAGGAACACTGAAGCTTTCTTT.

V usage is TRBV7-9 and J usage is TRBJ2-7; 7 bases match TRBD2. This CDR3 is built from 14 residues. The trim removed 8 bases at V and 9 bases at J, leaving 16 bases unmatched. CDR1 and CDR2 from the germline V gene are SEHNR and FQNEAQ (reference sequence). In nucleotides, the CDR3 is TGTGCCAGCTCAGTGGCGGGAGAGGGCCAGTGGCAGTACTTC. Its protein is CASSVAGEGQWQYF. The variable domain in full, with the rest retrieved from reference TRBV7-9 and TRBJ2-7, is DTGVSQNPRHKITKRGQNVTFRCDPISEHNRLYWYRQTLGQGPEFLTYFQNEAQLEKSRLLSDRFSAERPKGSFSTLEIQRTEQGDSAMYLCASSVAGEGQWQYFGPGTRLTVT.

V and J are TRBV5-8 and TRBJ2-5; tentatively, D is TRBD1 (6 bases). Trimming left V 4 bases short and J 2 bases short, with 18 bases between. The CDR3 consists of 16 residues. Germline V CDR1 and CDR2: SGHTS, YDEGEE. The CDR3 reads CASSHIWTAYQETQYF. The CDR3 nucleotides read TGTGCCAGCAGCCATATCTGGACAGCCTATCAAGAGACCCAGTACTTC.

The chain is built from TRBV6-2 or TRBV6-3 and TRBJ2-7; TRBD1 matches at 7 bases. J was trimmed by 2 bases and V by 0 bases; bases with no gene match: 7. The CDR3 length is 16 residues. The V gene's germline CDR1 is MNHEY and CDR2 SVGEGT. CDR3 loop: CASSYSWGQPTYEQYF. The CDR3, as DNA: TGTGCCAGCAGTTACTCCTGGGGACAGCCTACCTACGAGCAGTACTTC.

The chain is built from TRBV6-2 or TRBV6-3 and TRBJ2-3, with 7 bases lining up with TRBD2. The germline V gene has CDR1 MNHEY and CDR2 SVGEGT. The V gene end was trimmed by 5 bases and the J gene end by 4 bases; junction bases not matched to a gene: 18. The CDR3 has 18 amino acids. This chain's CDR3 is CASSRERDLLRRPDTQYF. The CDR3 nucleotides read TGTGCCAGCAGTCGGGAGCGGGACCTATTAAGGAGGCCAGATACGCAGTATTTT.

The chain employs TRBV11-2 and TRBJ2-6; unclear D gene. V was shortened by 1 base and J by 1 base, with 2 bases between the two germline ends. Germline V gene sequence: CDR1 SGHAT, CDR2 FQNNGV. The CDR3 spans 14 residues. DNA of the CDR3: TGTGCCAGCAGCTTAGCATCTGGGGCCAACGTCCTGACTTTC. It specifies CASSLASGANVLTF.

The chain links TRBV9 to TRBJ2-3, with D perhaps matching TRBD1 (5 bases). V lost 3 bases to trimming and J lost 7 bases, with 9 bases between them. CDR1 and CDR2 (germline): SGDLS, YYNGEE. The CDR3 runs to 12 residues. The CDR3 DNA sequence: TGTGCCAGCAGCGATGGACACAATACGCAGTATTTT. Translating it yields CASSDGHNTQYF.

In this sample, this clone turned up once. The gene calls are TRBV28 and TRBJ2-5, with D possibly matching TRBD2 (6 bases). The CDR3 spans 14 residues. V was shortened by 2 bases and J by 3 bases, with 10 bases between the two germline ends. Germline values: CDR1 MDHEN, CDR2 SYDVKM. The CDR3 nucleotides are TGTGCCAGCAGTTTAATAAAGCGGGAAGAGACCCAGTACTTC. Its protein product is CASSLIKREETQYF.

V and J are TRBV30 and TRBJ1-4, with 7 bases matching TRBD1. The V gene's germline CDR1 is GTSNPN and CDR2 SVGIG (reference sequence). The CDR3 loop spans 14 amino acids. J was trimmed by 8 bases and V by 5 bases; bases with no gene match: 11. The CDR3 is CAWSITGAGEKLFF. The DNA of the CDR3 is TGTGCCTGGTCAATAACAGGGGCCGGGGAAAAACTGTTTTTT.

The CDR3 DNA follows: TGTGCCAGCAGTTCCCACGGGTCAGGGAACCAGAACTATGGCTACACCTTC. This codes for CASSSHGSGNQNYGYTF. The chain combines TRBV28 with TRBJ1-2; a possible D gene is TRBD1 (5 bases). From germline, CDR1 is MDHEN and CDR2 SYDVKM. This CDR3 is 17 amino acids long. V was cut by 4 bases and J by 2 bases, with 20 bases left in between.

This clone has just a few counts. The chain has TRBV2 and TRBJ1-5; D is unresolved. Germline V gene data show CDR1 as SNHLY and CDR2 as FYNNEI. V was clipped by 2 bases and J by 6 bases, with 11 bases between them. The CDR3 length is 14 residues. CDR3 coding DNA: TGTGCCAGCAGTGAATACGCATCCGGTCAGCCCCAGCATTTT. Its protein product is CASSEYASGQPQHF.

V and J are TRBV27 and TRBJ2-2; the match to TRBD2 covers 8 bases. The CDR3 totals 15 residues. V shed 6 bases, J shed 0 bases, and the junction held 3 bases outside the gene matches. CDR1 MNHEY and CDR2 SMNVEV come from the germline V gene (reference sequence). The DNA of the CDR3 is TGTGCCAGCAGCGTACTAGCGGCGAACACCGGGGAGCTGTTTTTT. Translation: CASSVLAANTGELFF.

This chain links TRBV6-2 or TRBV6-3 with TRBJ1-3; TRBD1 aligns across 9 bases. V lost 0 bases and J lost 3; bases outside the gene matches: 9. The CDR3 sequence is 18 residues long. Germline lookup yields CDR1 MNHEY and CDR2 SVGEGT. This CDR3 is CASSYSTTGGLSGNTIYF. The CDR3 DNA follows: TGTGCCAGCAGTTACTCTACGACAGGGGGGCTGAGTGGAAACACCATATATTTT.

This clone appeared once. In nucleotides, the CDR3 is TGTGCCAGCGGGAGACGGCGGGAGTCCTACGAGCAGTACTTC. This codes for CASGRRRESYEQYF. The chain carries TRBV4-2 and TRBJ2-7; TRBD2 agrees at 7 bases. There are 14 residues in the CDR3. J gave up 1 base and V 8 bases, and 8 bases lay outside the gene matches. Germline V gene sequence: CDR1 LGHNA, CDR2 YNFKEQ.

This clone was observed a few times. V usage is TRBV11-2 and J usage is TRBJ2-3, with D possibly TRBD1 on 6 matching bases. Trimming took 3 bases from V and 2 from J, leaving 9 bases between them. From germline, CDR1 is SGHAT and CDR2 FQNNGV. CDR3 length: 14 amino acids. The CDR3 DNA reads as TGTGCCAGCAGCTTGGACAGCTACACAGATACGCAGTATTTT. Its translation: CASSLDSYTDTQYF.

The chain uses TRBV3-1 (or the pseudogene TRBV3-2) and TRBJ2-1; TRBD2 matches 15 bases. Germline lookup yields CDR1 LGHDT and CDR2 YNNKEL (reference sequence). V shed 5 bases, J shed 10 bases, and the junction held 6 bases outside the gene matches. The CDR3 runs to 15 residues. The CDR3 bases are TGTGCCAGCAGCAGGACTAGCGGGGGGGTAGGCGAGCAGTTCTTC. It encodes CASSRTSGGVGEQFF.

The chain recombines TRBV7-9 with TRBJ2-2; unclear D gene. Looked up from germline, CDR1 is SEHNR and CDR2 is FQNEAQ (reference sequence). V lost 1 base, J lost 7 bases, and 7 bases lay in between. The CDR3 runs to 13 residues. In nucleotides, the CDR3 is TGTGCCAGCAGCTTAGTAACTATCGGGGAGCTGTTTTTT. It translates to CASSLVTIGELFF. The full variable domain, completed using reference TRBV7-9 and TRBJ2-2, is DTGVSQNPRHKITKRGQNVTFRCDPISEHNRLYWYRQTLGQGPEFLTYFQNEAQLEKSRLLSDRFSAERPKGSFSTLEIQRTEQGDSAMYLCASSLVTIGELFFGEGSRLTVL.

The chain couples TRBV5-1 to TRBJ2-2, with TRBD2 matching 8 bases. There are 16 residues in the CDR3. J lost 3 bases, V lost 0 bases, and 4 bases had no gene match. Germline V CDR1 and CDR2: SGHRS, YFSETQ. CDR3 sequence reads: CASSLGSGSYTGELFF. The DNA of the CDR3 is TGCGCCAGCAGCTTGGGGAGCGGGAGCTACACCGGGGAGCTGTTTTTT.

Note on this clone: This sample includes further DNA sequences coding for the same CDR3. The DNA of the CDR3 is TGTGCCAGCAGCTTAGACAACTACGAGCAGTACTTC. Amino acids: CASSLDNYEQYF. The chain joins TRBV5-4 to TRBJ2-7; D remains unclear. CDR3 size: 12 residues. Germline CDR1 and CDR2: SGHNT and YYREEE (reference sequence). V was trimmed by 2 bases and J by 3 bases, leaving 6 bases between them.

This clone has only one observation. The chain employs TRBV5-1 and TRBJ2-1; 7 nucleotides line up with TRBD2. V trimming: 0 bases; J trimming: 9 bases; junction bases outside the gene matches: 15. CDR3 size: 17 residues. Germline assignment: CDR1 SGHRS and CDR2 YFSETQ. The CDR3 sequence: CASSLEFGGLFGPEQFF. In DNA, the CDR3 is TGCGCCAGCAGCTTGGAGTTCGGGGGACTATTCGGACCTGAGCAGTTCTTC.